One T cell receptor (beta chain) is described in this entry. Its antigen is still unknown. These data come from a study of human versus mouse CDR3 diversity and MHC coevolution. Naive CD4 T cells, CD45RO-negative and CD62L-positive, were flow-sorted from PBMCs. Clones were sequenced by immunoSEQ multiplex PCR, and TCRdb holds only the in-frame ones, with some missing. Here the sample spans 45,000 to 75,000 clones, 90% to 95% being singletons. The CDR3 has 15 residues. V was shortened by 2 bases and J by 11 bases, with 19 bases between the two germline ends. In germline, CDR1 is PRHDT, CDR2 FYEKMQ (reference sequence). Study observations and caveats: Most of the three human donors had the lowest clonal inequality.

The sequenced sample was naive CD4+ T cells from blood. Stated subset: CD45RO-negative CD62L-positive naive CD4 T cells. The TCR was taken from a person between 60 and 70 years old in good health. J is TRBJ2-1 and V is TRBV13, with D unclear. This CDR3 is CASSLTGAVSVKQFF. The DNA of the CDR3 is TGTGCCAGCAGCTTAACTGGCGCGGTCTCAGTAAAGCAGTTCTTC.